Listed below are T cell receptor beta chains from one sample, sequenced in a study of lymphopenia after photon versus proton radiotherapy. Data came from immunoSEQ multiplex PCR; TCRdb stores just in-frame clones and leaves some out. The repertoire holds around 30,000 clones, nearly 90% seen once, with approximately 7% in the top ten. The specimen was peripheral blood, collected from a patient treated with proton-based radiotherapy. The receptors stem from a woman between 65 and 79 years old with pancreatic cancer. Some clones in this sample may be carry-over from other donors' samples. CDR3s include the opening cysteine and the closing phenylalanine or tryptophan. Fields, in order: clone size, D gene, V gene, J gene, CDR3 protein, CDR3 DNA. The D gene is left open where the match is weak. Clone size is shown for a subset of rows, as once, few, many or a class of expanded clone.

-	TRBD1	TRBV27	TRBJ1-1	CASSPRTGNTEAFF	TGTGCCAGCAGTCCCCGGACAGGGAACACTGAAGCTTTCTTT
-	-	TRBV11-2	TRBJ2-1	CASSLAIGMVYNEQFF	TGTGCCAGCAGCTTAGCGATAGGGATGGTCTACAATGAGCAGTTCTTC
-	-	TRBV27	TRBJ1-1	CASSFGGNTEAFF	TGTGCCAGCAGTTTTGGCGGTAACACTGAAGCTTTCTTT
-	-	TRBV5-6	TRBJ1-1	CASSLDWGNTEAFF	TGTGCCAGCAGCTTGGATTGGGGAAACACTGAAGCTTTCTTT
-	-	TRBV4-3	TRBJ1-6	CASSQESSYNSPLHF	TGCGCCAGCAGCCAAGAGAGTAGCTATAATTCACCCCTCCACTTT
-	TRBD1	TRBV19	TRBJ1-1	CASTPGTVMNTEAFF	TGTGCCAGTACCCCCGGGACAGTAATGAACACTGAAGCTTTCTTT
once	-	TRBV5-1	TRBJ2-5	CASSAGQNQETQYF	TGCGCCAGCAGCGCCGGACAGAACCAAGAGACCCAGTACTTC
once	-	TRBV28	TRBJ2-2	CASSLGRYTGELFF	TGTGCCAGCAGTTTAGGCAGATACACCGGGGAGCTGTTTTTT
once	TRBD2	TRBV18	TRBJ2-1	CASSPPGLAGGQGEQFF	TGTGCCAGCTCACCCCCGGGACTAGCGGGAGGGCAGGGTGAGCAGTTCTTC
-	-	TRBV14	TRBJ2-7	CASSQELTEIYF	TGTGCCAGCAGCCAAGAGCTCACGGAGATCTACTTC
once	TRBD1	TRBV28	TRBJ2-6	CASRKQGASPIPVSGANVLTF	TGTGCCAGCAGAAAACAGGGGGCGTCCCCAATACCAGTGTCTGGGGCCAACGTCCTGACTTTC
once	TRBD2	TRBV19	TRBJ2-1	CASSLSGSDSYNEQFF	TGTGCCAGTTCCCTTAGCGGGAGCGATTCCTACAATGAGCAGTTCTTC
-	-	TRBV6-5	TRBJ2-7	CASSYFDGGTYEQYF	TGTGCCAGCAGTTACTTTGACGGCGGAACCTACGAGCAGTACTTC
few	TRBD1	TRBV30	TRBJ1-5	CAWSGGQHNQPQHF	TGTGCCTGGAGTGGGGGACAGCACAATCAGCCCCAGCATTTT
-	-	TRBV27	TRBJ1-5	CASGVGGTYSNQPQHF	TGTGCCAGCGGAGTCGGGGGGACGTATAGCAATCAGCCCCAGCATTTT
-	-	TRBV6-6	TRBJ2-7	CASSPSWGQILYEQYF	TGTGCCAGCAGTCCCTCTTGGGGGCAGATTCTCTACGAGCAGTACTTC
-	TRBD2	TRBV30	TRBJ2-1	CAWSVASGVNEQFF	TGTGCCTGGAGTGTAGCTAGCGGGGTTAATGAGCAGTTCTTC
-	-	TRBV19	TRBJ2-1	CASNPGSWNEQFF	TGTGCCAGTAACCCGGGGTCATGGAATGAGCAGTTCTTC
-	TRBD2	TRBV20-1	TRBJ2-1	CSASAGDEQFF	TGCAGTGCTAGTGCGGGGGATGAGCAGTTCTTC
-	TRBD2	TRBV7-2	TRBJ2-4	CASSFSGRGIKNIQYF	TGTGCCAGCAGCTTTAGCGGGAGAGGGATCAAAAACATTCAGTACTTC
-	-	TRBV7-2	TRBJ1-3	CASLGVPGNTIYF	TGTGCCAGCTTGGGTGTTCCTGGAAACACCATATATTTT
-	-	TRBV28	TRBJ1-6	CASSFSRSYSPLHF	TGTGCCAGCAGTTTCAGCAGGAGTTATTCACCCCTCCACTTT
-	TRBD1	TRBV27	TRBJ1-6	CASSDRGPYNSPLHF	TGTGCCAGCAGCGACAGGGGCCCCTATAATTCACCCCTCCACTTT
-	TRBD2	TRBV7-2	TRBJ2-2	CASSLTGTSREELFF	TGTGCCAGCAGCTTGACCGGGACTAGCCGCGAGGAGCTGTTTTTT
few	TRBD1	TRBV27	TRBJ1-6	CASSRTGFFNSPLHF	TGTGCCAGCAGCCGGACAGGGTTTTTCAATTCACCCCTCCACTTT
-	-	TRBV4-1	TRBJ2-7	CASSQGGQGLLYEQYF	TGCGCCAGCAGCCAAGGGGGTCAGGGGCTCCTCTACGAGCAGTACTTC
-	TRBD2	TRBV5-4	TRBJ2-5	CASSFGGGQETQYF	TGTGCCAGCAGCTTCGGGGGGGGCCAAGAGACCCAGTACTTC
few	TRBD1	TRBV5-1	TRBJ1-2	CASSLEGDRGYGYTF	TGCGCCAGCAGCTTGGAGGGGGACAGGGGCTATGGCTACACCTTC
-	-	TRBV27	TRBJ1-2	CASSLKGPYGYTF	TGTGCCAGCAGTTTAAAGGGTCCGTATGGCTACACCTTC
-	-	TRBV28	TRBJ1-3	CASLSTGGNTIYF	TGTGCCAGTTTATCGACTGGTGGAAACACCATATATTTT
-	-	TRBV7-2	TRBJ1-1	CASSLVENTEAFF	TGTGCCAGCAGCTTAGTTGAGAACACTGAAGCTTTCTTT
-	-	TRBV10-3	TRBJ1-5	CAISLAGNSQPQHF	TGTGCCATCAGTTTGGCAGGGAATTCTCAGCCCCAGCATTTT
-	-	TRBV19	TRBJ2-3	CASSKSATDTQYF	TGTGCCAGTAGTAAAAGCGCCACAGATACGCAGTATTTT
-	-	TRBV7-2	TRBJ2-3	CASSLQTGSTDTQYF	TGTGCCAGCAGCCTACAGACGGGGAGCACAGATACGCAGTATTTT
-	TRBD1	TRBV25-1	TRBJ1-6	CASSEPTDRVAPLHF	TGTGCCAGCAGTGAACCGACGGACAGGGTGGCACCCCTCCACTTT
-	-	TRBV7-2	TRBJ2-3	CASSPGLITDTQYF	TGTGCCAGCAGCCCCGGGCTTATCACAGATACGCAGTATTTT
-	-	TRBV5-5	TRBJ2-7	CASSLGQGIYEQYF	TGTGCCAGCAGCTTGGGGCAGGGGATCTACGAGCAGTACTTC
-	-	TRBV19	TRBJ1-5	CASSMSSNQPQHF	TGTGCCAGTAGTATGAGTTCCAATCAGCCCCAGCATTTT
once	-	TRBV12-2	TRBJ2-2	CASRLARVELGTGELFF	TGTGCAAGTCGCTTAGCGCGAGTGGAACTAGGGACCGGGGAGCTGTTTTTT
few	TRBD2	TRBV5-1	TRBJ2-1	CASRVAGGGNEQFF	TGCGCCAGCAGAGTAGCGGGAGGGGGTAATGAGCAGTTCTTC
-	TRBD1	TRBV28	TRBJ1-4	CASSPSGGWTNEKLFF	TGTGCCAGCAGCCCATCAGGGGGTTGGACTAATGAAAAACTGTTTTTT
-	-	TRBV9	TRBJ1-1	CASSVGTVNTEAFF	TGTGCCAGCAGCGTAGGTACAGTGAACACTGAAGCTTTCTTT
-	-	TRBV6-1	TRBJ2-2	CASSEQFGELFF	TGTGCCAGCAGTGAACAGTTCGGGGAGCTGTTTTTT
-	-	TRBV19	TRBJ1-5	CASRGGPTRGTQPQHF	TGTGCCAGTAGGGGAGGACCAACCCGGGGGACTCAGCCCCAGCATTTT
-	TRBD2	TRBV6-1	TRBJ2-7	CASTRPLAGSEQYF	TGTGCCAGCACCCGACCCCTAGCGGGAAGTGAGCAGTACTTC
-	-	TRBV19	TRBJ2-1	CASSFAGDEQFF	TGTGCCAGTAGTTTCGCTGGCGATGAGCAGTTCTTC
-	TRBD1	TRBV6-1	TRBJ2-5	CASRTGTGGLETQYF	TGTGCCAGCAGGACCGGGACAGGGGGTTTGGAGACCCAGTACTTC
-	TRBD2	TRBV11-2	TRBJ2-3	CASSVAGTPDTQYF	TGTGCCAGCAGTGTAGCGGGGACCCCAGATACGCAGTATTTT
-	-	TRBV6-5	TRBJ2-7	CASSNKGRGSEQYF	TGTGCCAGCAGTAACAAAGGCAGGGGAAGCGAGCAGTACTTC
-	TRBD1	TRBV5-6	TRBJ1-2	CASSWGQFSGYTF	TGTGCCAGCAGCTGGGGACAGTTTTCGGGCTACACCTTC
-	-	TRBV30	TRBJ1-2	CAWSVGLYGYTF	TGTGCCTGGAGTGTTGGACTCTATGGCTACACCTTC
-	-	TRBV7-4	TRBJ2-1	CASSLSGSYNEQFF	TGTGCCAGCAGCTTGAGCGGATCCTACAATGAGCAGTTCTTC
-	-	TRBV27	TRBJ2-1	CASSFAGSYNEQFF	TGTGCCAGCAGTTTTGCAGGCTCCTACAATGAGCAGTTCTTC
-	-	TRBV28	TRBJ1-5	CASSRGGADQPQHF	TGTGCCAGCAGTAGGGGGGGGGCAGATCAGCCCCAGCATTTT
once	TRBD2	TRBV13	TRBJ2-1	CASSGGGVYSSYNEQFF	TGTGCCAGCAGCGGGGGGGGAGTCTACAGCTCCTACAATGAGCAGTTCTTC